These 27 T cell receptor beta chains were all obtained from the same sample, sequenced in a study of CD8 T cells in ankylosing spondylitis. TCRdb itself ran the 5' RACE reads through MiXCR, one entry per CDR3 protein. The repertoire holds 200,000 to 250,000 distinct CDR3 sequences, with roughly 32% as singletons. The sequenced sample consisted of blood, either unsorted or a sorted T cell fraction (not recorded which). The receptors originated from a male donor with ankylosing spondylitis or in good health (not recorded which).

The genes are TRBV7-9 and TRBJ2-3, with 8 bases matching TRBD1. The CDR3 is made up of 13 amino acids. Germline-derived CDR1 and CDR2 are SEHNR and FQNEAQ (reference sequence). With V trimmed by 5 bases and J by 6 bases, 4 bases remained unmatched. The CDR3 region is CASSQWTGDTQYF. For the CDR3, the DNA is TGTGCCAGCAGCCAATGGACAGGGGATACGCAGTATTTT.

V and J are TRBV9 and TRBJ2-7, with 7 bases fitting TRBD2. Looked up from germline, CDR1 is SGDLS and CDR2 is YYNGEE. The J segment lost 5 bases and the V segment lost 1 base, leaving 9 bases of the junction unmatched. This CDR3 is built from 15 residues. The CDR3 DNA sequence: TGTGCCAGCAGCGTATTGGGGAGGGTTTACGACGAGCAGTACTTC. Protein sequence: CASSVLGRVYDEQYF.

This clonotype appeared a few times. The rearrangement uses TRBV20-1 and TRBJ2-7; 7 bases fit TRBD1. Germline V gene lookup returns CDR1 DFQATT and CDR2 SNEGSKA (reference sequence). With V trimmed by 5 bases and J by 4 bases, 8 bases remained unmatched. The CDR3 is made up of 13 amino acids. CDR3 bases: TGCAGTGCTCTGGACAGGCAAGTTTACGAGCAGTACTTC. It specifies CSALDRQVYEQYF.

The V and J genes are TRBV5-4 and TRBJ1-2; TRBD1 matches 9 bases. V shed 0 bases and J 2 bases; nucleotides not matched to a gene: 5. The germline V gene encodes CDR1 SGHNT and CDR2 YYREEE (reference sequence). The CDR3 spans 16 residues. CDR3 sequence reads: CASSLGSGQGNYGYTF. CDR3 bases: TGTGCCAGCAGCTTGGGGTCCGGACAGGGGAACTATGGCTACACCTTC.

The gene calls are TRBV11-3 and TRBJ1-1; tentatively, D is TRBD1 (5 bases). Per germline, CDR1 SGHNT and CDR2 YENEEA. The CDR3 is 12 residues long. V was clipped by 5 bases and J by 11 bases, with 15 bases between them. Here the CDR3 DNA reads TGTGCCAGCAGCCAAAGGCTGGGGGAGGCTTTCTTT. Amino acid sequence: CASSQRLGEAFF.

This clonotype was detected only a few times. The rearrangement joins TRBV6-1 to TRBJ2-2, with TRBD1 identical over 8 bases. Germline-derived CDR1 and CDR2 are MNHNS and SASEGT. This CDR3 is built from 15 residues. V lost 5 bases, J lost 7 bases, and 9 bases stayed unmatched. The CDR3 sequence: CASSTRGRIGGELFF. In DNA form, the CDR3 reads TGTGCCAGCAGTACCAGGGGGCGCATTGGCGGGGAGCTGTTTTTT.

The chain uses TRBV2 and TRBJ2-7; D perhaps matches TRBD1 (6 bases). The V gene's germline CDR1 is SNHLY and CDR2 FYNNEI. V lost 7 bases and J lost 2, with 9 bases in between. The CDR3 runs 12 residues. For the CDR3, the DNA is TGTGCCAGCAAAGGGGGTCCCTACGAGCAGTACTTC. Its protein is CASKGGPYEQYF.

The rearrangement uses TRBV11-1 and TRBJ2-3; D perhaps matches TRBD1 (6 bases). Trimming took 5 bases from V and 2 from J, leaving 23 bases between them. The V gene's germline CDR1 is SGHAT and CDR2 FQDESV (reference sequence). The CDR3 runs 18 residues. The DNA of the CDR3 is TGTGCCAGCAGCGCCCGGACTCTAGTGGGGGCCCTCACAGATACGCAGTATTTT. This encodes CASSARTLVGALTDTQYF.

This clonotype has a handful of counts. The chain links TRBV20-1 to TRBJ2-2, with D perhaps TRBD1 (6 bases). Looked up from germline, CDR1 is DFQATT and CDR2 is SNEGSKA (reference sequence). The CDR3 totals 13 residues. V lost 6 bases and J 1 base, leaving 9 bases between the germline ends. CDR3 in amino acids: CSAATGNTGELFF. CDR3 nucleotide sequence: TGCAGTGCCGCGACAGGGAACACCGGGGAGCTGTTTTTT.

This chain joins TRBV4-1 and TRBJ1-3; tentative D call: TRBD1 (5 bases). Per germline, CDR1 MGHRA and CDR2 YSYEKL. V shed 1 base and J shed 2 bases, with 6 bases lying between them. CDR3 length equals 14 residues. The CDR3 DNA is TGCGCCAGCAGCCAAGCAGGGACTGGAAACACCATATATTTT. Its translation: CASSQAGTGNTIYF.

The chain recombines TRBV6-1 with TRBJ1-6; 7 bases fit TRBD1. This CDR3 is 14 amino acids long. Germline CDR1 and CDR2: MNHNS and SASEGT. V was pared by 9 bases and J by 9 bases, with 11 bases of the junction left unmatched. CDR3 sequence: CASGRGAGRSPLHF. For the CDR3, the DNA is TGTGCCAGTGGCAGGGGGGCAGGGCGTTCACCCCTCCACTTT.

This clonotype was seen a few times. The V call is TRBV29-1, the J call TRBJ1-4; D is undetermined. The CDR3 has 12 residues. Per the germline V gene, CDR1 is SQVTM and CDR2 is ANQGSEA. The V and J ends lost 3 bases and 6 bases respectively, with 8 bases between them. The CDR3 coding sequence is TGCAGCGTTGAGCTTGGTTATGAAAAACTGTTTTTT. Amino acid sequence: CSVELGYEKLFF.

The chain carries TRBV20-1 and TRBJ2-1, with TRBD1 identical over 8 bases. This CDR3 spans 18 amino acids. Unmatched junction bases numbered 21, after V lost 2 bases and J lost 9 bases. Germline CDR1 and CDR2: DFQATT and SNEGSKA (reference sequence). CDR3 region: CSARQGGKQGASRGEQFF. The CDR3 nucleotides are TGCAGTGCTAGACAAGGAGGAAAGCAGGGGGCTTCCCGTGGTGAGCAGTTCTTC.

The chain links TRBV24-1 to TRBJ1-5; the D is unclear. Germline V gives CDR1 KGHDR, CDR2 SFDVKD. Trimming pared 6 bases from V and 6 bases from J, leaving 2 bases between. This CDR3 contains 10 residues. CDR3 sequence reads: CATSCQPQHF. The CDR3 DNA reads TGTGCCACCAGTTGTCAGCCCCAGCATTTT.

The V and J genes are TRBV9 and TRBJ2-2; 10 bases match TRBD1. The CDR3 spans 16 residues. Trimming removed 2 bases from V and 6 bases from J; junction bases left unmatched: 7. Germline CDR1 reads SGDLS; CDR2 reads YYNGEE. The CDR3 sequence: CASSVIGQGGAGELFF. CDR3 DNA: TGTGCCAGCAGCGTCATCGGACAGGGGGGGGCCGGGGAGCTGTTTTTT.

Ten or more counts support this clonotype. The chain carries TRBV7-2 and TRBJ2-7, with D unclear. The CDR3 loop spans 12 amino acids. The germline gives CDR1 SGHTA, CDR2 FQGNSA. V lost 1 base to trimming and J lost 4 bases, with 5 bases between them. In nucleotides, the CDR3 is TGTGCCAGCAGCTTAGAAAGATACGAGCAGTACTTC. It translates to CASSLERYEQYF.

This rearrangement joins TRBV7-9 to TRBJ1-4; possible D gene TRBD1, 5 bases. The CDR3 runs to 13 residues. In germline, CDR1 is SEHNR, CDR2 FQNEAQ (reference sequence). Trimming took 4 bases from V and 13 from J, leaving 16 bases between them. The CDR3 DNA reads as TGTGCCAGCAGCTCCGCCGGGGGGATGGCACTGTTTTTT. Its translation: CASSSAGGMALFF.

This chain joins TRBV25-1 and TRBJ2-4; the D gene is possibly TRBD2 (6 bases). Germline V gene lookup returns CDR1 MGHDK and CDR2 SYGVNS. This CDR3 has 13 residues. Trimming removed 6 bases from V and 5 bases from J, with 11 bases in between. CDR3 DNA: TGTGCCAGCAGACTGGGAGGCGAAAACATTCAGTACTTC. The encoded protein is CASRLGGENIQYF.

A few counts support this clonotype. The chain links TRBV10-2 to TRBJ2-5; the D is unclear. The CDR3 length is 12 residues. Trimming took 4 bases from V and 2 from J, leaving 5 bases between them. Germline V lookup: CDR1 WSHSY, CDR2 SAAADI. CDR3 in DNA: TGCGCCAGCAGTGGGATGCAAGAGACCCAGTACTTC. It encodes CASSGMQETQYF.

There are many counts of this clonotype. V is TRBV28 and J is TRBJ2-5, with 11 bases identical to TRBD1. The CDR3 totals 13 residues. The J segment lost 5 bases and the V segment lost 5 bases, leaving 1 base of the junction unmatched. Looked up from germline, CDR1 is MDHEN and CDR2 is SYDVKM. CDR3 protein: CASSGTGGETQYF. The CDR3 nucleotides read TGTGCCAGCAGTGGGACAGGGGGGGAGACCCAGTACTTC.

The chain carries TRBV20-1 and TRBJ1-5; a possible D gene is TRBD1 (5 bases). Germline V CDR1 and CDR2: DFQATT, SNEGSKA (reference sequence). The CDR3 runs 16 residues. V was pared by 0 bases and J by 5 bases, with 17 bases between. CDR3 bases: TGCAGTGCTAGAGATAACGCAGGTGGGGCGTATCAGCCCCAGCATTTT. It translates to CSARDNAGGAYQPQHF.

J is TRBJ2-5 and V is TRBV20-1, with TRBD2 matching 11 bases. With 4 bases clipped from V and 0 bases from J, the junction kept 1 base outside the gene matches. Germline CDR1 and CDR2: DFQATT and SNEGSKA (reference sequence). This CDR3 region has 14 residues. The CDR3 region is CSATSGGYQETQYF. The CDR3, as DNA: TGCAGTGCTACTAGCGGGGGGTACCAAGAGACCCAGTACTTC.

The table lists this clonotype with a count of one. The chain is built from TRBV3-1 and TRBJ2-7; TRBD2 matches at 13 bases. Germline V CDR1 and CDR2: LGHDT, YNNKEL (reference sequence). CDR3 length: 16 amino acids. V gave up 3 bases and J gave up 2 bases; unmatched junction bases: 4. In DNA, the CDR3 is TGTGCCAGCAGCCAGAGTACTAGCGGGGGGGCCTACGAGCAGTACTTC. This sequence encodes CASSQSTSGGAYEQYF.

The chain has TRBV29-1 and TRBJ2-1, with 8 bases matching TRBD1. V lost 7 bases to trimming and J lost 8 bases; unmatched junction nucleotides: 10. The length of the CDR3 is 13 residues. CDR1 and CDR2 (germline): SQVTM, ANQGSEA. CDR3 amino acids: CSAWTGKRDEQFF. As DNA, the CDR3 is TGCAGCGCCTGGACAGGGAAGCGCGATGAGCAGTTCTTC.

This clonotype was picked up a small number of times. This chain uses TRBV20-1 with TRBJ2-1, with D unclear. V was clipped by 1 base and J by 7 bases, with 5 bases between them. Germline V gene data show CDR1 as DFQATT and CDR2 as SNEGSKA (reference sequence). The CDR3 sequence is 11 residues long. CDR3 region: CSARASNEQFF. CDR3 nucleotide sequence: TGCAGTGCTAGAGCGTCTAATGAGCAGTTCTTC.

The chain joins TRBV5-1 to TRBJ2-7; no definite D call. Germline loops: CDR1 SGHRS, CDR2 YFSETQ. The CDR3 contains 13 residues. With 0 bases removed from V and 1 base from J, the gap between germline ends came to 5 bases. The CDR3 loop reads CASSLASSYEQYF. As DNA, the CDR3 is TGCGCCAGCAGCTTGGCCAGTTCCTACGAGCAGTACTTC.

V gene TRBV5-1 combines with J gene TRBJ1-2, with D perhaps matching TRBD1 (6 bases). The germline gives CDR1 SGHRS, CDR2 YFSETQ. Trimming left V 0 bases short and J 4 bases short, with 19 bases between. The CDR3 has 17 amino acids. The DNA of the CDR3 is TGCGCCAGCAGCTTGGCCGAGTCGGTGGGGGCTGGCTATGGCTACACCTTC. This encodes CASSLAESVGAGYGYTF.